The 8 T cell receptor beta chains in this list originate from one sample, sequenced in a study of blood T cell repertoires in COVID-19. Generated by immunoSEQ multiplex PCR, the TCRdb table keeps only in-frame clones and is missing some. The top ten clones hold about 15% of a sample with some 230,000 clones, approximately 82% of them seen once. Sequenced material: PBMCs or T cells enriched from blood (not recorded which). These receptors originate from a man aged 35-49 years who had recovered from COVID-19.

The chain links TRBV28 to TRBJ2-1; 10 positions agree with TRBD2. Trimming took 5 bases from V and 7 from J; bases not matched to a gene: 8. In germline, CDR1 is MDHEN, CDR2 SYDVKM. The CDR3 has 15 residues. The CDR3, as DNA: TGTGCCAGCAGTCCTCTAGCGGGGGTGGGGAATGAGCAGTTCTTC. Amino acids: CASSPLAGVGNEQFF.

V gene TRBV5-5 combines with J gene TRBJ2-1; unclear D gene. Trimming removed 0 bases at V and 5 bases at J, with 6 bases between. Germline CDR1 is SGHKS and CDR2 is YYEKEE (reference sequence). The CDR3 has 13 residues. CDR3 in DNA: TGTGCCAGCAGCTTGGATCGTCACAATGAGCAGTTCTTC. Its translation: CASSLDRHNEQFF. The full variable domain, completed using reference TRBV5-5 and TRBJ2-1, is DAGVTQSPTHLIKTRGQQVTLRCSPISGHKSVSWYQQVLGQGPQFIFQYYEKEERGRGNFPDRFSARQFPNYSSELNVNALLLGDSALYLCASSLDRHNEQFFGPGTRLTVL.

The chain combines TRBV7-3 with TRBJ2-3, with D perhaps TRBD2 (5 bases). Trimming took off 5 bases at V and 0 bases at J, with 12 bases between the two ends. The CDR3 runs to 15 residues. CDR1 is SGHTA and CDR2 is FQGTGA in the germline V gene. Here the CDR3 DNA reads TGTGCCAGCAGCCTGACGGGGTATAGCACAGATACGCAGTATTTT. Its protein product is CASSLTGYSTDTQYF.

The chain links TRBV9 to TRBJ1-3; D gene uncertain. V shed 4 bases and J shed 1 base, with 6 bases lying between them. Looked up from germline, CDR1 is SGDLS and CDR2 is YYNGEE. The CDR3 is 13 amino acids. The DNA for the CDR3 is TGTGCCAGCAGCCCCCATTCTGGAAACACCATATATTTT. Residues: CASSPHSGNTIYF.

The rearrangement joins TRBV27 to TRBJ2-5, with D possibly being TRBD1 (5 bases). Trimming left V 5 bases short and J 4 bases short, with 17 bases between. This CDR3 has 15 amino acids. Germline V gene lookup returns CDR1 MNHEY and CDR2 SMNVEV (reference sequence). This CDR3 reads CASSPVGRLRETQYF. CDR3 sequence (DNA): TGTGCCAGCAGTCCCGTGGGGCGATTGAGAGAGACCCAGTACTTC.

The chain employs TRBV3-1 (or the pseudogene TRBV3-2) and TRBJ1-2; 8 positions agree with TRBD1. Germline CDR1 reads LGHDT; CDR2 reads YNNKEL (reference sequence). J lost 1 base, V lost 1 base, and 5 bases had no gene match. The CDR3 runs to 16 residues. The CDR3 loop is CASSQAEQGVNYGYTF. CDR3 nucleotide sequence: TGTGCCAGCAGCCAAGCTGAACAGGGGGTTAACTATGGCTACACCTTC.

The genes are TRBV24-1 and TRBJ1-4; D not certain. The V and J ends lost 5 bases and 4 bases respectively, with 4 bases between them. In germline, CDR1 is KGHDR, CDR2 SFDVKD. The CDR3 runs 12 residues. The CDR3 DNA follows: TGTGCCACCAGTGGAGATAATGAAAAACTGTTTTTT. Translating it yields CATSGDNEKLFF.

V and J are TRBV19 and TRBJ2-3; 7 nucleotides line up with TRBD1. With V trimmed by 7 bases and J by 2 bases, 6 bases remained unmatched. Per the germline V gene, CDR1 is LNHDA and CDR2 is SQIVND (reference sequence). The CDR3 contains 14 residues. Here the CDR3 reads CASTGTVNTDTQYF. The CDR3 DNA reads as TGTGCCAGTACCGGGACAGTTAACACAGATACGCAGTATTTT.